This T cell receptor (beta chain) was documented in a study of T cells after posttransplantation cyclophosphamide listed by TCRdb under 2016. About the investigation overall: Using TRB sequencing, the study followed how the T cell repertoire rebuilt after myeloablative bone marrow transplantation with posttransplantation cyclophosphamide given as GVHD prophylaxis. Samples from under 40 PTCy-treated patients, along with samples from around 16 of their related bone marrow donors, underwent antigen receptor sequencing. Blood from every one of the roughly 30 PTCy patients who had 1-year posttransplant specimens underwent TRB sequencing. Up to about 3 additional blood samples from 2 to 5.2 years after transplant were also TRB-sequenced in 3 patients, as was pretransplant blood from several patients. Because TRA and TRB clonality correlated tightly in some ten samples, later TCR analyses were limited to TRB. Public TRB sequences were checked against a database of over 3,000 sequences associated with responses to pathogens, tumor antigens, self-antigens and alloantigens.

About this clone: There is no known antigen for this receptor. No per-base quality is available; no much larger clone lies one base away.

The full study reports these points: Across around 48 patients, recipient CMV seropositivity and CMV reactivation were highly associated with TRB clonality; PTCy diversity was similar to CNI/methotrexate controls. The TRB repertoires of T cells infiltrating skin or the GI tract showed only limited overlap with the TRB repertoires found in blood. Donor-recipient similarity was low at 1-2 months but rose over the first year, and later blood repertoires were often dominated by donor CD8+ memory clones.

The CDR3 runs 17 amino acids, cysteine and phenylalanine included. Of the read, only the CDR3 DNA is kept; its 51 bases are in frame from base 1. Germline trimming: 0 bases from V, 8 bases from J; junction bases outside gene matches: 8. Based on the germline V gene (reference sequence), the CDR1 and CDR2 sequences are SEHNR and FQNEAQ. The treatment or condition label for this specimen denotes: high-dose cyclophosphamide on days +3 and +4 as single-agent GVHD prophylaxis. Patients in the PTCy group got busulfan and fludarabine conditioning, a marrow graft from a related or unrelated donor, and cyclophosphamide on days +3 and +4. The PTCy-treated patients were enrolled in a prospective multi-institutional clinical trial. Mononuclear cells from peripheral blood and bone marrow were separated by Ficoll-Hypaque density centrifugation and then cryopreserved. CD4+ and CD8+ T cells, including naive and memory subsets, were sorted by FACS on a FACSAria II.

TRB sequencing used genomic DNA with the immunoSEQ assay at survey resolution or the hsTCRB kit. Under the source paper's analysis protocol: The immunoSEQ software handled initial read processing, and the LymphoSeq R package was used for repertoire analyses. Clonality was computed as 1 minus normalized Shannon entropy, and a Gini coefficient was also calculated for each TRB dataset. Phenotypes of unsorted samples were inferred by mapping TRB sequences from sorted subsets of the recipient or donor onto unsorted samples of the same recipient. TCRdb stores this immuneACCESS table with in-frame sequences only. Part of the clones is absent; in the studies checked, under half of the shortfall reflects unresolved V genes, and no reason is known for the rest. The V and J calls and clone size are taken from that table; D and trimming were inferred from the DNA. Counted in this sample were 35,000 to 40,000 clones; about 77% of them appeared once. The top ten clones comprise approximately 8.7% of the sample.

The input for sequencing was CD4+ T cells sorted from blood, taken roughly 250 weeks after a stem cell transplant with posttransplant cyclophosphamide. The receptor chain draws on TRBV7-9 and TRBJ2-1, with TRBD2 matching 12 junction bases. This TCR was sampled from a female patient aged 40-50 years who received an allogeneic stem cell transplant from a related donor, was CMV-positive, and had no GVHD. Following transplantation, T cells from the graft donor may be among those present. The nucleotide sequence reads TGTGCCAGCAGCTTAGCGCTGGCTAGCGGGGGGGCCCATGAGCAGTTCTTC. The encoded protein is CASSLALASGGAHEQFF.